What follows describes a single TCR beta chain. In its sample, this clone was seen a few times. Its binding antigen is unknown. No much larger clonotype is one base removed from it; base qualities were not supplied. The data were obtained in a study of CD4 T cells in lung cancer (dated by TCRdb to between 2017 and 2020). Study-level background: The study screened blood T cells of NSCLC patients for responses to candidate mutation-encoded neoepitopes and isolated neoantigen-specific CD4+ T-cell clones and TCRs. The resected patients had lung adenocarcinoma or squamous cell carcinoma, were aged 60 to 69 at blood donation, and mostly were former smokers. Treatments received by the patients before blood donation included platinum chemotherapy, and some patients received nivolumab or pembrolizumab. Tumor and non-adjacent lung tissue were obtained from a few patients undergoing curative-intent resections for stage I-III non-small cell lung cancer. The frequency of neoantigen-specific clonotypes in tumor resections, non-adjacent lung and cultured T-cell products was tracked by TCRB deep sequencing.

The paper's findings and limits, for the study overall: Rather than memory responses to the cancer, some blood-derived responses might reflect cross-reactivity or in vitro priming of naive T cells.

Non-adjacent lung tissue was taken as far as possible from the malignant lesion, at least 3 cm away, from the same resection. Library preparation was by the immunoSEQ multiplex PCR assay. DNA was isolated using Qiagen DNeasy or QIAamp micro DNA kits, and TCRB was sequenced using the Adaptive Biotechnology human TCRB sequencing kit. TCRB libraries were sequenced on an Illumina MiSeq. Per the authors' processing: The kit provider's software was used to analyze TCRB sequence data, and Fisher's exact test was used to test clonotype templates for tumor enrichment. This immuneACCESS table, as held by TCRdb, lists in-frame sequences with V and J called but not all clones. Of the missing ones, under half trace to an unresolved V gene in checked studies; the others have no known cause. V, J and clone size are those of that table, while D and trimming were read from the DNA. The sample includes about 10,000 clones, with around two thirds observed a single time. The ten largest clones capture roughly 15% of the sample.

Relative to germline, V is 7 bases shorter and J is 8 bases shorter, with 18 bases between their ends. The CDR3 goes from the cysteine to the phenylalanine over 13 residues. Of all the DNA, just the CDR3 is kept, 39 bases in frame from base 1. CDR1 and CDR2 were assigned from the germline V gene as SGHRS and YFSETQ. Sequenced: normal lung tissue taken away from the tumor. The TCR sequence derives from a man aged 55 to 69 with non-small cell lung cancer. This sequence uses TRBV5-1 and TRBJ1-2, with TRBD1 tentatively as D gene (6 bases match). The CDR3 protein is CASGSAIRGGYTF. The DNA is TGCGCCAGCGGAAGCGCGATCAGGGGCGGCTACACCTTC.